The clone carrying this T cell receptor beta chain was seen more than once but under ten times. Its matching antigen is unknown. This entry belongs to a study of beta chain features in type 1 diabetes. Findings of the study overall: More deletions and fewer insertions at VDJ junctions were seen in type 1 diabetes patients.

The ends were cut back, 4 bases at V and 2 bases at J, with 9 bases in the middle. The CDR3 contains 14 residues. The germline V gene encodes CDR1 SGHRS and CDR2 YFSETQ. Investigators reverse transcribed all isolated RNA, so they sequenced expressed TCRB transcripts. TCRdb's table, derived via immunoSEQ multiplex PCR, lists solely in-frame clones and lacks some. The sample consists of about 360,000 clones, approximately 12% of them appearing once. The sequencing sample was made of naive CD4+ T cells from blood. The source is a man younger than 35 in good health. The V and J genes are TRBV5-1 and TRBJ2-2; possibly TRBD2 for D (6 bases). In DNA, the CDR3 is TGCGCCAGCAGCCCCGGGACTAACACCGGGGAGCTGTTTTTT. Translation gives CASSPGTNTGELFF. The whole variable domain, remainder taken from reference TRBV5-1 and TRBJ2-2, is KAGVTQTPRYLIKTRGQQVTLSCSPISGHRSVSWYQQTPGQGLQFLFEYFSETQRNKGNFPGRFSGRQFSNSRSEMNVSTLELGDSALYLCASSPGTNTGELFFGEGSRLTVL.